These 13 T cell receptor beta chains originate from one sample sequenced in a study of vaccination and CD4 T cells after COVID-19. Noted time point: late sampling 161 to 241 days after vaccination in a few convalescent patients. The treatment: roughly 11-day PBMC culture with coronavirus spike peptide pools or control peptides (ViraFEST assay). Sequenced with the Oncomine TCR Beta short-read assay was DNA taken from cultured CD4+ T cells. One entry per CDR3 protein, called by TCRdb with MiXCR from the PCR reads. The sample has fewer than 30,000 distinct CDR3 sequences, 35% to 50% seen once. No cognate antigen is known for these TCRs. Sequencing used CD4+ T cells from blood, cultured in vitro, obtained about 7 months after SARS-CoV-2 vaccination. These receptors were obtained from a human donor who had recovered from COVID-19.

V and J are TRBV15 and TRBJ2-5, with 8 bases lining up with TRBD1. The trim removed 3 bases at V and 1 base at J, leaving 4 bases unmatched. This CDR3 comprises 15 residues. Germline CDR1 reads LNHNV; CDR2 reads YYDKDF (reference sequence). CDR3 DNA: TGTGCCACCAGCAGTTGGACAGGGACCCAAGAGACCCAGTACTTC. It is translated as CATSSWTGTQETQYF. Using reference TRBV15 and TRBJ2-5 for the parts outside the CDR3, the full variable domain is DAMVIQNPRYQVTQFGKPVTLSCSQTLNHNVMYWYQQKSSQAPKLLFHYYDKDFNNEADTPDNFQSRRPNTSFCFLDIRSPGLGDTAMYLCATSSWTGTQETQYFGPGTRLLVL.

The chain is built from TRBV25-1 and TRBJ2-7; D is perhaps TRBD2 (6 bases). Trimming removed 7 bases from V and 1 base from J, with 8 bases in between. The length of the CDR3 is 12 residues. In germline, CDR1 is MGHDK, CDR2 SYGVNS. The CDR3 spells CASTSDSYEQYF. Here the CDR3 DNA reads TGTGCCAGCACTAGCGATTCCTACGAGCAGTACTTC.

This clonotype was counted only a few times. The genes are TRBV7-2 and TRBJ2-3; D is unclear. CDR1 and CDR2 (germline): SGHTA, FQGNSA. Between the trimmed V and J ends, which lost 1 base and 6 bases, there was a span of 14 bases. The CDR3 is 15 residues long. The CDR3 is CASSLGGQWADTQYF. The CDR3 coding sequence is TGTGCCAGCAGCTTAGGTGGCCAGTGGGCGGATACGCAGTATTTT.

This clonotype was detected a few times. The V gene is TRBV20-1, the J gene TRBJ2-7; TRBD1 is a possible D gene (6 bases). The CDR3 contains 14 residues. V lost 5 bases and J lost 5, with 19 bases in between. From germline, CDR1 is DFQATT and CDR2 SNEGSKA (reference sequence). CDR3 DNA sequence: TGCAGTGCTCAGGACCTTTACAGGGCCAACGAGCAGTACTTC. Encoded protein: CSAQDLYRANEQYF.

The chain is built from TRBV7-9 and TRBJ1-1, with D possibly being TRBD1 (5 bases). Between the trimmed V and J ends, which lost 5 bases and 1 base, there was a span of 11 bases. There are 14 residues in the CDR3. Per germline, CDR1 SEHNR and CDR2 FQNEAQ (reference sequence). CDR3 sequence: CASSLATGNTEAFF. CDR3 DNA: TGTGCCAGCAGCCTCGCAACAGGGAACACTGAAGCTTTCTTT.

This clonotype was recorded a few times. This sequence joins TRBV27 and TRBJ2-7; D is ambiguous. This CDR3 has 14 amino acids. The V end lost 5 bases, the J end lost 6 bases, and 17 bases lay between the germline ends. The V gene's germline CDR1 is MNHEY and CDR2 SMNVEV (reference sequence). CDR3 nucleotide sequence: TGTGCCAGCAGTCCCCTAACAGTTCCGGCCGAGCAGTACTTC. It encodes CASSPLTVPAEQYF.

The V gene is TRBV6-1, the J gene TRBJ2-7, with D possibly being TRBD2 (5 bases). Per the germline V gene, CDR1 is MNHNS and CDR2 is SASEGT. The germline V and J ends were trimmed by 7 bases and 3 bases, with 10 bases remaining between them. CDR3 length equals 12 residues. The CDR3 region is CASNERSYEQYF. In DNA form, the CDR3 reads TGTGCCAGCAATGAGCGGAGCTACGAGCAGTACTTC.

DNA for the CDR3: TGTGCCAGCAGTGAAAGATGGTCAGCTTATGGCTACACCTTC. Translated, it gives CASSERWSAYGYTF. The chain is built from TRBV2 and TRBJ1-2; D uncertain. CDR1 SNHLY and CDR2 FYNNEI come from the germline V gene. This CDR3 is built from 14 residues. V was trimmed by 2 bases and J by 5 bases, leaving 12 bases between them.

There are a few counts of this clonotype. The chain carries TRBV15 and TRBJ1-1; the D is unclear. Germline CDR1 LNHNV, CDR2 YYDKDF (reference sequence). Between the trimmed V and J ends, which lost 1 base and 1 base, there was a span of 13 bases. This CDR3 has 16 amino acids. Here the CDR3 reads CATSRGWGGENTEAFF. CDR3 DNA: TGTGCCACCAGCAGAGGCTGGGGTGGGGAGAACACTGAAGCTTTCTTT.

The chain combines TRBV12-3 or TRBV12-4 with TRBJ2-6, with no clear D. The CDR3 is made up of 15 amino acids. Trimming removed 3 bases from V and 1 base from J, with 7 bases in between. The CDR3 sequence: CASSFVGSGANVLTF. The DNA of the CDR3 is TGTGCCAGCAGTTTCGTCGGGTCTGGGGCCAACGTCCTGACTTTC.

The CDR3 region is CASSNGRGTYNEQFF. In nucleotides, the CDR3 is TGCGCCAGCAGCAACGGTAGGGGAACCTACAATGAGCAGTTCTTC. This chain links TRBV4-3 with TRBJ2-1; D might be TRBD1 (5 bases). The V and J ends lost 5 bases and 2 bases respectively, with 13 bases between them. Germline V gene lookup returns CDR1 LGHNA and CDR2 YSLEER. The CDR3 totals 15 residues.

V and J are TRBV27 and TRBJ2-7, with 8 bases lining up with TRBD2. V shed 5 bases, J shed 1 base, and the junction held 7 bases outside the gene matches. CDR1 and CDR2 (germline): MNHEY, SMNVEV (reference sequence). CDR3 length: 15 amino acids. CDR3 amino acids: CASSRGGVGSYEQYF. For the CDR3, the DNA is TGTGCCAGCAGTCGGGGGGGGGTTGGATCCTACGAGCAGTACTTC.

V gene TRBV7-9 combines with J gene TRBJ2-2, with D possibly TRBD1 on 6 matching bases. Trimming took 6 bases from V and 2 from J, leaving 10 bases between them. Germline assignment: CDR1 SEHNR and CDR2 FQNEAQ (reference sequence). This CDR3 is 14 amino acids long. The CDR3 here is CASRSTGNTGELFF. The CDR3 coding sequence is TGTGCCAGCAGGTCGACAGGAAACACCGGGGAGCTGTTTTTT.